The 9 T cell receptor beta chains listed next were all sequenced from one sample in a study of T cell responses to AZD1222 COVID-19 vaccine. Data came from immunoSEQ multiplex PCR; TCRdb stores just in-frame clones and leaves some out. This table has around 140,000 clones, roughly 88% appearing once. The specimen was peripheral blood, collected 28 days after the second AZD1222 dose. The receptor source for this set is an adult who received the AZD1222 COVID-19 vaccine.

This rearrangement joins TRBV18 to TRBJ2-1; 9 nucleotides match TRBD2. Germline loops: CDR1 KGHSH, CDR2 LQKENI. The CDR3 is 15 residues long. The junction had 9 bases not matched to a gene; V was cut back by 6 bases and J by 6 bases. This CDR3 reads CASSSGRYSGNEQFF. The CDR3 region has the DNA TGTGCCAGCTCCAGCGGGAGGTACTCGGGCAATGAGCAGTTCTTC.

This clone has a single count. This sequence joins TRBV27 and TRBJ2-1; 8 positions match TRBD2. Germline V gene data show CDR1 as MNHEY and CDR2 as SMNVEV (reference sequence). CDR3 length: 12 residues. V lost 5 bases to trimming and J lost 11 bases; unmatched junction nucleotides: 5. DNA of the CDR3: TGTGCCAGCAGTCCGGGCGGGAGGAAGCAGTTCTTC. Amino acids: CASSPGGRKQFF.

V usage is TRBV6-5 and J usage is TRBJ2-5; TRBD2 might be the D (5 bases). Germline assignment: CDR1 MNHEY and CDR2 SVGAGI. Trimming cost V 2 bases and J 9 bases, with 10 bases left between them. This CDR3 spans 12 amino acids. CDR3 sequence (DNA): TGTGCCAGCAGTTACGGGTGGGGAGCCCAGTACTTC. Amino acid sequence: CASSYGWGAQYF.

This clone has only one observation. J is TRBJ1-1 and V is TRBV15; no firm D call. This CDR3 has 15 amino acids. Germline V gives CDR1 LNHNV, CDR2 YYDKDF (reference sequence). V lost 1 base and J lost 4, with 13 bases in between. The CDR3 nucleotides read TGTGCCACCAGCAGAGTACGGCAGTTTGGCACTGAAGCTTTCTTT. This translates into CATSRVRQFGTEAFF.

This chain uses TRBV6-1 with TRBJ2-7; no reliable D call. The CDR3 covers 16 residues. Trimming removed 0 bases at V and 2 bases at J, with 14 bases between. Germline CDR1 and CDR2: MNHNS and SASEGT. The CDR3 bases are TGTGCCAGCAGTGAAGCGCTTGATGATTTCGCCTACGAGCAGTACTTC. Amino acid sequence: CASSEALDDFAYEQYF.

V usage is TRBV27 and J usage is TRBJ2-7, with D perhaps matching TRBD1 or TRBD2 (5 bases each). V lost 3 bases, J lost 5 bases, and 14 bases lay in between. CDR3 length equals 14 residues. The germline CDR1 and CDR2 sequences are MNHEY and SMNVEV (reference sequence). CDR3 residues: CASSFLGVMDEQYF. The CDR3, as DNA: TGTGCCAGCAGTTTTTTGGGGGTCATGGACGAGCAGTACTTC.

The chain uses TRBV6-5 and TRBJ1-2, with D unresolved. Germline V gene data show CDR1 as MNHEY and CDR2 as SVGAGI. The CDR3 spans 11 residues. V dropped 6 bases and J dropped 4 bases, with 6 bases sitting between them. The CDR3 region is CASRAAYGYTF. The CDR3 DNA follows: TGTGCCAGCAGAGCAGCCTATGGCTACACCTTC.

V gene TRBV2 combines with J gene TRBJ2-5; D unclear. The V end lost 8 bases, the J end lost 5 bases, and 15 bases lay between the germline ends. Looked up from germline, CDR1 is SNHLY and CDR2 is FYNNEI. The CDR3 spans 13 residues. The CDR3 nucleotides are TGTGCCAGCCACCACGTGGGTATGGAGACCCAGTACTTC. It codes for CASHHVGMETQYF.

The chain recombines TRBV29-1 with TRBJ2-7, with 7 nucleotides matching TRBD1. CDR1 is SQVTM, CDR2 ANQGSEA, per germline. V was clipped by 2 bases and J by 2 bases; unmatched bases: 6. The CDR3 has 14 residues. CDR3 DNA sequence: TGCAGCGTTGAATGGGGCGACAGGGCCTACGAGCAGTACTTC. Its translation is CSVEWGDRAYEQYF.